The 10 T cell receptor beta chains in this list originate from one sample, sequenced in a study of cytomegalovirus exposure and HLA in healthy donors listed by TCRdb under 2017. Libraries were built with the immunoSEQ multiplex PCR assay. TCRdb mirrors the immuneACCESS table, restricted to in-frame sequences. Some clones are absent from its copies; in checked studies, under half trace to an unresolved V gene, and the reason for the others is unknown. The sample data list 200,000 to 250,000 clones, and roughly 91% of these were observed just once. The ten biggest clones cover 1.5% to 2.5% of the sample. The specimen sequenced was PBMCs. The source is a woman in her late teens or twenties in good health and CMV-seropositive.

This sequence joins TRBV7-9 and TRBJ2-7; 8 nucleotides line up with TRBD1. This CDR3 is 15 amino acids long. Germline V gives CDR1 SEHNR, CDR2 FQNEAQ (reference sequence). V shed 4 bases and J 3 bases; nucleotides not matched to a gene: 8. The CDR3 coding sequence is TGTGCCAGCAGCTCCCTCGGACAGGGAGACTACGAGCAGTACTTC. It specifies CASSSLGQGDYEQYF. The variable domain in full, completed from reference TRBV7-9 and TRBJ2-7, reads DTGVSQNPRHKITKRGQNVTFRCDPISEHNRLYWYRQTLGQGPEFLTYFQNEAQLEKSRLLSDRFSAERPKGSFSTLEIQRTEQGDSAMYLCASSSLGQGDYEQYFGPGTRLTVT.

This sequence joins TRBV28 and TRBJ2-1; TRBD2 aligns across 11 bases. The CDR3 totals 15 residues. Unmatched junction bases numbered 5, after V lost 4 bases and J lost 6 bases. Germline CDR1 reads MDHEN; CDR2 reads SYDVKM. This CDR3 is CASSSLAGGRNEQFF. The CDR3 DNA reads TGTGCCAGCAGTTCCCTAGCGGGAGGTCGCAATGAGCAGTTCTTC. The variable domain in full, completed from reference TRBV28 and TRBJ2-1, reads DVKVTQSSRYLVKRTGEKVFLECVQDMDHENMFWYRQDPGLGLRLIYFSYDVKMKEKGDIPEGYSVSREKKERFSLILESASTNQTSMYLCASSSLAGGRNEQFFGPGTRLTVL.

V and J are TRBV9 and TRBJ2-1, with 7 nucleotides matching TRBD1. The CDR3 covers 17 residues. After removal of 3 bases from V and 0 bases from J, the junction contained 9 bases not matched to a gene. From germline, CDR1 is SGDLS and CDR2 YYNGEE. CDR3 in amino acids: CASSARTGQSSYNEQFF. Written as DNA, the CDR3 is TGTGCCAGCAGCGCCCGGACAGGACAGAGCTCCTACAATGAGCAGTTCTTC.

DNA for the CDR3: TGTGCCAGCAGCCGGGACAGGGTCACCTACAATGAGCAGTTCTTC. Translated, it gives CASSRDRVTYNEQFF. The rearrangement uses TRBV7-8 and TRBJ2-1; 9 nucleotides line up with TRBD1. After removal of 5 bases from V and 2 bases from J, the junction contained 4 bases not matched to a gene. Germline values: CDR1 SGHVS, CDR2 FQNEAQ. The CDR3 contains 15 residues.

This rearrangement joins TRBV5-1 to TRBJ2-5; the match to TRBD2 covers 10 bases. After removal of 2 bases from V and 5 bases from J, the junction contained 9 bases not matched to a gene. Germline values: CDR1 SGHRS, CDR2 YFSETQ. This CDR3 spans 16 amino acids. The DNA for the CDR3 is TGCGCCAGCAGCTTAGAGGCTAGCGGGAGCTACGAGACCCAGTACTTC. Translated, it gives CASSLEASGSYETQYF.

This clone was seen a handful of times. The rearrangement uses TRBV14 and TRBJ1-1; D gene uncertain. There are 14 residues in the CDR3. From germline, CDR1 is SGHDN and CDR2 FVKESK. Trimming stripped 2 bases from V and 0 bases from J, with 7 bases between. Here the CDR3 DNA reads TGTGCCAGCAGCCAAAACAGCATGAACACTGAAGCTTTCTTT. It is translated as CASSQNSMNTEAFF.

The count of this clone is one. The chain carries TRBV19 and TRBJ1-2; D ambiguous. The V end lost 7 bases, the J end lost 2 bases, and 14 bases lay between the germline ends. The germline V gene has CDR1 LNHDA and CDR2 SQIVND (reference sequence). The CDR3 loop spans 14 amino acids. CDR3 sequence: CASTPSSANYGYTF. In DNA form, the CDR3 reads TGTGCCAGTACCCCAAGCAGCGCCAACTATGGCTACACCTTC.

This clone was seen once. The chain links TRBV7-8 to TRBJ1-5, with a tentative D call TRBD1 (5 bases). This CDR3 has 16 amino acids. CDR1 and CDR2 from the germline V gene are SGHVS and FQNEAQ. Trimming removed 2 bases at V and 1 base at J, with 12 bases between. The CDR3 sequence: CASSLSTRGSNQPQHF. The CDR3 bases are TGTGCCAGCAGCTTATCGACAAGGGGAAGCAATCAGCCCCAGCATTTT.

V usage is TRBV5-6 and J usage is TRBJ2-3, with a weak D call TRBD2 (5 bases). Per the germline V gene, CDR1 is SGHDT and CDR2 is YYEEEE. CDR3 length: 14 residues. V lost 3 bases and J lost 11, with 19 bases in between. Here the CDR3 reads CASSSSPRRGKQYF. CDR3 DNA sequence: TGTGCCAGCAGCTCTTCCCCAAGACGGGGTAAGCAGTATTTT.

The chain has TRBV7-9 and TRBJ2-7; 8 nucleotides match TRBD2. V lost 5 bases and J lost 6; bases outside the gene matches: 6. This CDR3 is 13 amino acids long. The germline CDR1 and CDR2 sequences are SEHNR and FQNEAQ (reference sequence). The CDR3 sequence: CASSLPAGVEQYF. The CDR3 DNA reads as TGTGCCAGCAGCCTCCCAGCGGGAGTCGAGCAGTACTTC.